This T cell receptor (beta chain) was sequenced during a study of identical twins. Unique molecular identifiers were present on the cDNA, which also gained a universal primer site by template switching. TCRdb fed the 5' RACE reads into MiXCR, producing one record per CDR3 protein. The repertoire holds 500,000 to 550,000 distinct CDR3 sequences, with 22% as singletons. This clonotype appeared a few times. These same data were also listed under a study on T cells expressing NK-cell markers. That source notes: One of eight sequenced donors was HCMV-seronegative; the other seven were seropositive.

Sequenced: CD4+ T cells sorted from blood. This clonotype was obtained from a woman in her late teens or twenties in good health.

In DNA form, the CDR3 reads TGCAGCGTTGAGCCAGTTCTCGCTGAGCAGTTCTTC. Translation: CSVEPVLAEQFF. The chain employs TRBV29-1 and TRBJ2-1, with D hard to call. Germline V gives CDR1 SQVTM, CDR2 ANQGSEA. V lost 3 bases and J 9 bases, leaving 12 bases between the germline ends. This CDR3 has 12 residues.